The T cell receptor (beta chain) described here comes from a study of T-cell memory formation after mild COVID-19. Study-wide findings and caveats: Of the contracting clones, CD4+ ones lay mainly in CM and EM, and CD8+ ones in EMRA. From day 15 to 85, contracting clones were balanced between CD4 and CD8, whereas later expanders leaned toward CD4+.

As for this clonotype: Its target is unknown.

TCRdb ran MiXCR on the 5' RACE reads and lists one entry per CDR3 protein. The sample gives about 180,000 distinct CDR3 sequences, roughly 18% of which show up once; about 4% is in the top ten. V lost 1 base and J 5 bases, leaving 11 bases between the germline ends. The CDR3 is 14 residues long. Germline V gene lookup returns CDR1 MGHRA and CDR2 YSYEKL. Sequenced input: PBMCs or a T cell subset sorted from them (not recorded which). The source is a man between 18 and 29 years old who had mild COVID-19 (a few samples of this study predate the infection). Cell type and time point are not known. The chain has TRBV4-1 and TRBJ2-5; no clear D gene. CDR3 in amino acids: CASSQAPGRETQYF. CDR3 DNA: TGCGCCAGCAGCCAAGCCCCGGGTCGGGAGACCCAGTACTTC.